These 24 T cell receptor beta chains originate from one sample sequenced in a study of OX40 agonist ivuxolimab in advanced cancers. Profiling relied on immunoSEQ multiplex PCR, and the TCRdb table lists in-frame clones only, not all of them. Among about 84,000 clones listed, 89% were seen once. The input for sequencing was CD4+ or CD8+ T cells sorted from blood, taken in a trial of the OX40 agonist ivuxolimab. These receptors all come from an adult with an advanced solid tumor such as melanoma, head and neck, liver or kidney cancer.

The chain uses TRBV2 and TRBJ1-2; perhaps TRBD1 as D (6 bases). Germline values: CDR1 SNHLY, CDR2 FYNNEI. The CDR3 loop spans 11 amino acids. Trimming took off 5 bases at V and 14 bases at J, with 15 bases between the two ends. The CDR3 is CASSMSPGQTF. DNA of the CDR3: TGTGCCAGCAGTATGTCACCGGGACAAACCTTC.

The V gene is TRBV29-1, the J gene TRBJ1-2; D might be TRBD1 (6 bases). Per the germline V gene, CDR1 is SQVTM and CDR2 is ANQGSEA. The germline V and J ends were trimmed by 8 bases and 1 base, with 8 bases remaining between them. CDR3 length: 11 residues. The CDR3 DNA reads TGCAGCCTACAGGGTAACTATGGCTACACCTTC. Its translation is CSLQGNYGYTF. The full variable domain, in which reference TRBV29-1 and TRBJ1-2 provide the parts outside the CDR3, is SAVISQKPSRDICQRGTSLTIQCQVDSQVTMMFWYRQQPGQSLTLIATANQGSEATYESGFVIDKFPISRPNLTFSTLTVSNMSPEDSSIYLCSLQGNYGYTFGSGTRLTVV.

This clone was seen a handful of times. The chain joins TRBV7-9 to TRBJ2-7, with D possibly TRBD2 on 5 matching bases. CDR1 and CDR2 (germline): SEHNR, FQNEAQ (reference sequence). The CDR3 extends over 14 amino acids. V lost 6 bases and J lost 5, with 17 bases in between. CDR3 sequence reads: CASRDLGRPDEQYF. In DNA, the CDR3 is TGTGCCAGCAGGGATCTTGGGAGACCCGACGAGCAGTACTTC.

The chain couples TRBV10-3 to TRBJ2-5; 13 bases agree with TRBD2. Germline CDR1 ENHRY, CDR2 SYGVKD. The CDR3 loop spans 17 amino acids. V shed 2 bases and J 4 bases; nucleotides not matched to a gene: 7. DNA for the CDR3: TGTGCCATCAGTGAGACTAGCGGGAGGGCCGGGCGAGAGACCCAGTACTTC. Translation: CAISETSGRAGRETQYF.

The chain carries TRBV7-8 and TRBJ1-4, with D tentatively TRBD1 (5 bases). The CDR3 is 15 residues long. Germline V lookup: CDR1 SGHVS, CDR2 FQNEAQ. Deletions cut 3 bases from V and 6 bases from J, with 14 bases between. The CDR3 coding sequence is TGTGCCAGCAGCTTCCGGGGGGTCTTTGATGAAAAACTGTTTTTT. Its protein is CASSFRGVFDEKLFF. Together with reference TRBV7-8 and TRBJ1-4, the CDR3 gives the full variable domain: GAGVSQSPRYKVAKRGQDVALRCDPISGHVSLFWYQQALGQGPEFLTYFQNEAQLDKSGLPSDRFFAERPEGSVSTLKIQRTQQEDSAVYLCASSFRGVFDEKLFFGSGTQLSVL.

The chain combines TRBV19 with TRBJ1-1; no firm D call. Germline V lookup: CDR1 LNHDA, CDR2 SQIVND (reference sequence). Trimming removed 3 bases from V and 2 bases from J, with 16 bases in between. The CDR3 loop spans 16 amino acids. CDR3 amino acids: CASSIGRDRINTEAFF. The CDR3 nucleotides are TGTGCCAGTAGTATTGGGCGGGATAGGATTAACACTGAAGCTTTCTTT.

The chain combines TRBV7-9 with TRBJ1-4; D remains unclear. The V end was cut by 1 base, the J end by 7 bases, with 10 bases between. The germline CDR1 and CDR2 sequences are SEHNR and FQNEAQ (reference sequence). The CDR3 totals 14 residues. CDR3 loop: CASSLDRVGEKLFF. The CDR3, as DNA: TGTGCCAGCAGCTTAGATAGGGTTGGTGAAAAACTGTTTTTT.

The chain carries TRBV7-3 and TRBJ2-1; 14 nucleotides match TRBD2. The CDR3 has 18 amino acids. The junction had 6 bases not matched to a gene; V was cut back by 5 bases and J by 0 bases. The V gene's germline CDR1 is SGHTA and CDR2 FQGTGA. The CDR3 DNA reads TGTGCCAGCAGCCCCGGGACTAGCGGGAGCCCCTCCTACAATGAGCAGTTCTTC. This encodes CASSPGTSGSPSYNEQFF.

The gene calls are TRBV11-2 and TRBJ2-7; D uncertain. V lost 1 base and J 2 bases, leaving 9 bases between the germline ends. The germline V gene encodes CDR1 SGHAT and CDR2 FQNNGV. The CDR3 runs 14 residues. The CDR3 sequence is CASSLVGSAYEQYV. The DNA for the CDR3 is TGTGCCAGCAGCTTAGTAGGGTCAGCCTACGAGCAGTACGTC.

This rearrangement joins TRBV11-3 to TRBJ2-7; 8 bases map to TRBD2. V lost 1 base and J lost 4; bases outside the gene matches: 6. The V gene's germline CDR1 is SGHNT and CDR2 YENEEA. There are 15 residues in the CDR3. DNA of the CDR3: TGTGCCAGCAGCTTAGTAGGCGGGAGGATGTACGAGCAGTACTTC. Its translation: CASSLVGGRMYEQYF.

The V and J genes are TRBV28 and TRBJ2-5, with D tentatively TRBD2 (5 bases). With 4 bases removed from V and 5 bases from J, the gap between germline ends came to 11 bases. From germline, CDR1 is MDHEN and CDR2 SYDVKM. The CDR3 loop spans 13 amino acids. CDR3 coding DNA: TGTGCCAGCAGTTCCCCGGGGTGGGAGACCCAGTACTTC. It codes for CASSSPGWETQYF.

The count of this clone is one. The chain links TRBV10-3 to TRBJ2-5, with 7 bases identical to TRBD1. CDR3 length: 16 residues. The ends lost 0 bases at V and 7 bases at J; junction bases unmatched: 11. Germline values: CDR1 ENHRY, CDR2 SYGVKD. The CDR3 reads CAISESLRDSTRTQYF. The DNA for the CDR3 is TGTGCCATCAGTGAGTCTTTAAGGGACAGCACTCGGACCCAGTACTTC.

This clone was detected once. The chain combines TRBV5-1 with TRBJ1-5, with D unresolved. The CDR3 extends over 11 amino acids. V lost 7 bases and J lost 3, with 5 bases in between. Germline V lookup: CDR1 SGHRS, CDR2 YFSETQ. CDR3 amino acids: CASPYNQPQHF. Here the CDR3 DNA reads TGCGCCAGCCCCTACAATCAGCCCCAGCATTTT.

CDR3 loop: CASRPPRTAAFLYNEQFF. For the CDR3, the DNA is TGTGCCAGCAGACCCCCCCGGACAGCAGCATTCCTATACAATGAGCAGTTCTTC. This chain connects TRBV2 to TRBJ2-1; D perhaps matches TRBD1 (6 bases). V lost 6 bases, J lost 4 bases, and 25 bases lay in between. This CDR3 has 18 amino acids. Germline V gene lookup returns CDR1 SNHLY and CDR2 FYNNEI. The entire variable domain, with the rest obtained from reference TRBV2 and TRBJ2-1, is as follows: EPEVTQTPSHQVTQMGQEVILRCVPISNHLYFYWYRQILGQKVEFLVSFYNNEISEKSEIFDDQFSVERPDGSNFTLKIRSTKLEDSAMYFCASRPPRTAAFLYNEQFFGPGTRLTVL.

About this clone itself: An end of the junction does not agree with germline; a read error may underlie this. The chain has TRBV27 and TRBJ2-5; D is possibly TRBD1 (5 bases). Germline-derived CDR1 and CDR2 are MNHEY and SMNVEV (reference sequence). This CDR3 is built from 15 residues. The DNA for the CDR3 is TGTGCCGGCAGCCGAACCTTAAGGACACTGGAGACCCAGTACTTC. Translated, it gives CAGSRTLRTLETQYF.

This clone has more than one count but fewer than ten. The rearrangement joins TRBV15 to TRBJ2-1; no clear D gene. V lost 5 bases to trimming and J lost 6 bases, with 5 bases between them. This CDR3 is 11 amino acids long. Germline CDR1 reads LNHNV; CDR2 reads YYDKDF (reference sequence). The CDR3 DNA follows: TGTGCCACCAGCCAATCCAATGAGCAGTTCTTC. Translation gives CATSQSNEQFF.

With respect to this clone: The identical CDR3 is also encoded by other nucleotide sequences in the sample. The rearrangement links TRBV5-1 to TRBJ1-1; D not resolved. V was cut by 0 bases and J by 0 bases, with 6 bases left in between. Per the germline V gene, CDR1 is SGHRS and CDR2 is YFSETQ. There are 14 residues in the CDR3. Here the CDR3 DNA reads TGCGCCAGCAGCTTGGTCGGAGTGAACACTGAAGCTTTCTTT. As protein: CASSLVGVNTEAFF.

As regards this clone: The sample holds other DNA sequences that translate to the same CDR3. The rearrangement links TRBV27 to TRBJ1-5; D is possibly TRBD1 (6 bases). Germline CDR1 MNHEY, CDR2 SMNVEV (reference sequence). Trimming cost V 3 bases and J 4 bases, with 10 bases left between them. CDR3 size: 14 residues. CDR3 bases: TGTGCCAGCAGTTTGGGAGGGGGTAATCAGCCCCAGCATTTT. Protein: CASSLGGGNQPQHF.

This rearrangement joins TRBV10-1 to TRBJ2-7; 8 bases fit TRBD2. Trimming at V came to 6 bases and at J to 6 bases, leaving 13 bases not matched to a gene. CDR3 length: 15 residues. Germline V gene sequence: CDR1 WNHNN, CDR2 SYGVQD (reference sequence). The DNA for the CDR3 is TGCGCCAGCAGAGTTAGCGGGGTCGATCTCTGCGAGCAGTACTTC. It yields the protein CASRVSGVDLCEQYF.

DNA of the CDR3: TGTGCCATCAGTGAGCCGGGACGGTATCAAGAGACCCAGTACTTC. Translating gives CAISEPGRYQETQYF. V and J are TRBV10-3 and TRBJ2-5; possibly TRBD1 or TRBD2 for D (5 bases each). The CDR3 covers 15 residues. V gave up 2 bases and J gave up 2 bases, with 12 bases separating them. Per the germline V gene, CDR1 is ENHRY and CDR2 is SYGVKD.

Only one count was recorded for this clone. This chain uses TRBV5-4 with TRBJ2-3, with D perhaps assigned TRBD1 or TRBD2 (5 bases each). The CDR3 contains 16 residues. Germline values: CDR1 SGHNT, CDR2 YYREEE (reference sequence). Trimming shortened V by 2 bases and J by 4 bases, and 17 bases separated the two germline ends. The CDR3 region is CASSFPSGRGADTQYF. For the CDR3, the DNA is TGTGCCAGCAGCTTTCCCAGTGGCCGAGGGGCAGATACGCAGTATTTT.

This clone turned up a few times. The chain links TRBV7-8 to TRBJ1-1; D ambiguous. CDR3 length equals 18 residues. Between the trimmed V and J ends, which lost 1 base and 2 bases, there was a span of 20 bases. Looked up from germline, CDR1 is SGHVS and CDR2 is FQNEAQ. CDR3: CASSLEFGGRSLNTEAFF. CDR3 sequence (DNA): TGTGCCAGCAGCTTAGAATTCGGTGGCAGAAGCCTTAACACTGAAGCTTTCTTT.

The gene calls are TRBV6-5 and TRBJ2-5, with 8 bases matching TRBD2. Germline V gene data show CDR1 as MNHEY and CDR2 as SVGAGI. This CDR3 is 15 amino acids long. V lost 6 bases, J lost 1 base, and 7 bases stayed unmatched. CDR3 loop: CASRLSGSSQETQYF. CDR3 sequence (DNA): TGTGCCAGCAGATTGAGCGGGAGCTCCCAAGAGACCCAGTACTTC.

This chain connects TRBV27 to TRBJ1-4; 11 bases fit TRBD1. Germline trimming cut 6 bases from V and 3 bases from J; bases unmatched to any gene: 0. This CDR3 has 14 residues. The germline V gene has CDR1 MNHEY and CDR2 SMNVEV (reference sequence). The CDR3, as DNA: TGTGCCAGCAGGGACAGGGGGCCTAATGAAAAACTGTTTTTT. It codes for CASRDRGPNEKLFF.